Presented here are 16 T cell receptor beta chains from one specimen sequenced in a study of T cells after yellow fever vaccination. MiXCR, applied by TCRdb to the 5' RACE reads, yields one record per CDR3 protein. The sample has around 300,000 distinct CDR3 sequences; approximately 13% are singletons. Material: CD4+ T cells sorted from PBMCs, obtained 45 days after the yellow fever booster vaccination. These TCRs come from a man in his thirties or forties who received the YFV17D yellow fever vaccine.

The sample holds many counts of this clonotype. The genes are TRBV3-1 and TRBJ2-7; D might be TRBD2 (7 bases). The V end lost 8 bases, the J end lost 3 bases, and 17 bases lay between the germline ends. This CDR3 region has 14 residues. Germline V gene data show CDR1 as LGHDT and CDR2 as YNNKEL (reference sequence). The CDR3 DNA sequence: TGTGCCAGCGCCCAGGGGACTAATAACTACGAGCAGTACTTC. This sequence encodes CASAQGTNNYEQYF.

The V call is TRBV20-1, the J call TRBJ2-5, with D hard to call. CDR1 DFQATT and CDR2 SNEGSKA come from the germline V gene (reference sequence). V shed 4 bases and J shed 6 bases, with 18 bases lying between them. The CDR3 spans 14 residues. The CDR3 loop reads CSAILGTVGQTQYF. Here the CDR3 DNA reads TGCAGTGCTATCCTCGGAACCGTTGGGCAGACCCAGTACTTC.

The rearrangement links TRBV5-6 to TRBJ1-1; D gene uncertain. Germline-derived CDR1 and CDR2 are SGHDT and YYEEEE. There are 16 residues in the CDR3. Trimming removed 0 bases from V and 4 bases from J, with 16 bases in between. CDR3 coding DNA: TGTGCCAGCAGCTTGGTTTTAGGGCTTTCGGGCACTGAAGCTTTCTTT. The encoded protein is CASSLVLGLSGTEAFF.

Only a few counts were recorded for this clonotype. The chain couples TRBV20-1 to TRBJ1-1; the D gene is possibly TRBD1 (6 bases). The CDR3 runs to 14 residues. Trimming removed 1 base from V and 1 base from J, with 10 bases in between. Germline V CDR1 and CDR2: DFQATT, SNEGSKA (reference sequence). The CDR3 sequence is CSARVGGPNTEAFF. For the CDR3, the DNA is TGCAGTGCTAGAGTGGGGGGGCCGAACACTGAAGCTTTCTTT.

The chain uses TRBV14 and TRBJ2-3, with 9 bases aligning to TRBD2. Germline V CDR1 and CDR2: SGHDN, FVKESK. This CDR3 contains 17 residues. The junction had 9 bases not matched to a gene; V was cut back by 3 bases and J by 2 bases. The CDR3 sequence is CASSQIGLARNTDTQYF. As DNA, the CDR3 is TGTGCCAGCAGCCAGATAGGACTAGCGAGAAACACAGATACGCAGTATTTT.

This clonotype was counted a few times. This chain connects TRBV9 to TRBJ2-3; 7 bases line up with TRBD2. Germline lookup yields CDR1 SGDLS and CDR2 YYNGEE. Unmatched junction bases numbered 8, after V lost 0 bases and J lost 4 bases. The CDR3 runs 16 residues. The CDR3 sequence: CASSVDPGGGADTQYF. DNA for the CDR3: TGTGCCAGCAGCGTAGACCCGGGAGGTGGAGCAGATACGCAGTATTTT.

V is TRBV6-5 and J is TRBJ1-1, with a possible D match to TRBD1 (6 bases). The CDR3 length is 16 residues. Trimming cost V 0 bases and J 1 base, with 12 bases left between them. Looked up from germline, CDR1 is MNHEY and CDR2 is SVGAGI. The CDR3 DNA sequence: TGTGCCAGCAGTTACTCAGGGGGACCAACGAACACTGAAGCTTTCTTT. Amino acids: CASSYSGGPTNTEAFF.

This clonotype has a count of ten or more. The rearrangement links TRBV29-1 to TRBJ2-3; D not resolved. From germline, CDR1 is SQVTM and CDR2 ANQGSEA. CDR3 length: 13 residues. Trimming left V 5 bases short and J 1 base short, with 10 bases between. CDR3 sequence (DNA): TGCAGCGTTACTCCTAGGGGCACAGATACGCAGTATTTT. Its translation is CSVTPRGTDTQYF.

J is TRBJ1-2 and V is TRBV20-1, with D tentatively TRBD1 (5 bases). The CDR3 is 11 residues long. Germline-derived CDR1 and CDR2 are DFQATT and SNEGSKA (reference sequence). V lost 4 bases and J lost 10, with 13 bases in between. The CDR3 reads CSANLGDDYTF. CDR3 sequence (DNA): TGCAGTGCTAACTTGGGGGATGACTACACCTTC.

The table lists this clonotype with a few counts. This chain connects TRBV7-2 to TRBJ2-1; D remains ambiguous. The germline V and J ends were trimmed by 1 base and 2 bases, with 9 bases remaining between them. This CDR3 has 15 amino acids. Germline V lookup: CDR1 SGHTA, CDR2 FQGNSA. The CDR3 protein is CASSLDPFTYNEQFF. The CDR3 DNA reads as TGTGCCAGCAGCTTAGACCCTTTTACCTACAATGAGCAGTTCTTC.

This chain links TRBV9 with TRBJ2-3; D call uncertain. The CDR3 totals 15 residues. CDR1 SGDLS and CDR2 YYNGEE come from the germline V gene. V gave up 2 bases and J gave up 0 bases, with 10 bases separating them. DNA for the CDR3: TGTGCCAGCAGCGTCTCCGGATATAGCACAGATACGCAGTATTTT. Translating gives CASSVSGYSTDTQYF.

The chain uses TRBV12-3 or TRBV12-4 and TRBJ2-1; D remains ambiguous. The germline V and J ends were trimmed by 3 bases and 6 bases, with 9 bases remaining between them. CDR3 length equals 13 residues. CDR3 sequence reads: CASSLRRSNEQFF. The CDR3 bases are TGTGCCAGCAGTTTGAGACGATCCAATGAGCAGTTCTTC.

The chain is built from TRBV11-2 and TRBJ2-1; 13 bases fit TRBD2. V trimming: 5 bases; J trimming: 0 bases; junction bases outside the gene matches: 10. Germline-derived CDR1 and CDR2 are SGHAT and FQNNGV. The CDR3 spans 19 residues. The CDR3, as DNA: TGTGCCAGCAGCCGTGGGGGACTAGCGGGGAGGGGCTCCTACAATGAGCAGTTCTTC. It encodes CASSRGGLAGRGSYNEQFF.

This clonotype was counted only a few times. V is TRBV7-2 and J is TRBJ2-3; no clear D gene. This CDR3 spans 12 amino acids. Germline CDR1 reads SGHTA; CDR2 reads FQGNSA. V was clipped by 5 bases and J by 9 bases, with 12 bases between them. CDR3 loop: CASSQYMLTQYF. CDR3 nucleotide sequence: TGTGCCAGCAGCCAATACATGTTGACGCAGTATTTT.

This clonotype was recorded at least ten times. The genes are TRBV7-6 and TRBJ2-7; TRBD2 agrees at 7 bases. This CDR3 spans 14 amino acids. Germline V lookup: CDR1 SGHVS, CDR2 FNYEAQ. V gave up 5 bases and J gave up 6 bases; unmatched junction bases: 10. The CDR3 DNA sequence: TGTGCCAGCAGCCCCCCTGGGGGAGGGAGCGAGCAGTACTTC. Protein sequence: CASSPPGGGSEQYF.

This clonotype has just a few counts. The CDR3 protein is CSAPGLPEQFF. The CDR3, as DNA: TGCAGCGCTCCGGGACTACCAGAGCAGTTCTTC. The rearrangement links TRBV29-1 to TRBJ2-1; 7 bases match TRBD2. This CDR3 is built from 11 residues. Germline-derived CDR1 and CDR2 are SQVTM and ANQGSEA. V lost 7 bases to trimming and J lost 10 bases; unmatched junction nucleotides: 7.